These 15 T cell receptor beta chains share one sample of origin, sequenced in a study of T cell responses to AZD1222 COVID-19 vaccine. The repertoire was sequenced with immunoSEQ multiplex PCR; TCRdb's copy has only in-frame clones and lacks some. The sample contains under 150,000 clones, roughly 92% of which appear only once. Here the sequenced sample was peripheral blood, taken on day 0 of AZD1222 vaccination. Source of these receptors: an adult in good health.

The rearrangement uses TRBV30 and TRBJ1-5, with D possibly being TRBD1 (5 bases). Germline-derived CDR1 and CDR2 are GTSNPN and SVGIG (reference sequence). V lost 1 base and J 7 bases, leaving 11 bases between the germline ends. The CDR3 has 13 residues. The CDR3 here is CAWSGQGGQPQHF. The DNA of the CDR3 is TGTGCCTGGAGTGGTCAGGGCGGACAGCCCCAGCATTTT.

CDR3 amino acids: CASSLVSETQYF. In DNA form, the CDR3 reads TGTGCCAGCAGCTTGGTATCCGAGACCCAGTACTTC. The V call is TRBV5-6, the J call TRBJ2-5, with D hard to call. Trimming left V 0 bases short and J 5 bases short, with 5 bases between. The CDR3 has 12 amino acids. CDR1 SGHDT and CDR2 YYEEEE come from the germline V gene. The variable domain in full, completed from reference TRBV5-6 and TRBJ2-5, reads DAGVTQSPTHLIKTRGQQVTLRCSPKSGHDTVSWYQQALGQGPQFIFQYYEEEERQRGNFPDRFSGHQFPNYSSELNVNALLLGDSALYLCASSLVSETQYFGPGTRLLVL.

The chain joins TRBV10-3 to TRBJ2-3, with TRBD1 identical over 10 bases. The junction had 11 bases not matched to a gene; V was cut back by 5 bases and J by 6 bases. This CDR3 is 16 amino acids long. In germline, CDR1 is ENHRY, CDR2 SYGVKD. The CDR3 spells CAISSSGQGRPDTQYF. The DNA for the CDR3 is TGTGCCATCAGTTCCTCGGGACAGGGGAGACCTGATACGCAGTATTTT.

The chain combines TRBV19 with TRBJ1-1; D perhaps matches TRBD1 (5 bases). Germline loops: CDR1 LNHDA, CDR2 SQIVND (reference sequence). V was cut by 5 bases and J by 1 base, with 14 bases left in between. The CDR3 runs to 15 residues. CDR3 DNA: TGTGCCAGTAGTGCGGGGACGAGGCCGAACACTGAAGCTTTCTTT. Protein product: CASSAGTRPNTEAFF.

The sample holds one count of this clone. The chain has TRBV13 and TRBJ2-1; 8 nucleotides align to TRBD2. Germline-derived CDR1 and CDR2 are PRHDT and FYEKMQ (reference sequence). V lost 6 bases to trimming and J lost 12 bases; unmatched junction nucleotides: 7. The CDR3 contains 12 residues. CDR3 sequence reads: CASRGSGVAQFF. CDR3 sequence (DNA): TGTGCCAGCAGGGGTAGCGGGGTCGCGCAGTTCTTC.

The J gene is TRBJ2-5, the V gene TRBV5-1, with TRBD1 as a possible D gene (6 bases). Trimming took 2 bases from V and 7 from J, leaving 12 bases between them. CDR3 length: 13 amino acids. CDR1 SGHRS and CDR2 YFSETQ come from the germline V gene. The CDR3 sequence: CASSFNRDGTQYF. The DNA of the CDR3 is TGCGCCAGCAGCTTTAACAGGGACGGGACCCAGTACTTC.

This clone was seen a single time. The rearrangement uses TRBV5-4 and TRBJ2-1, with 12 bases matching TRBD2. The CDR3 runs to 15 residues. Trimming took 5 bases from V and 3 from J; bases not matched to a gene: 3. Germline CDR1 and CDR2: SGHNT and YYREEE (reference sequence). CDR3 nucleotide sequence: TGTGCCAGCAGACTAGCGGGGGGTCGCTACAATGAGCAGTTCTTC. Protein sequence: CASRLAGGRYNEQFF.

The chain links TRBV7-3 to TRBJ1-6; 8 positions match TRBD1. The junction had 10 bases not matched to a gene; V was cut back by 3 bases and J by 9 bases. The V gene's germline CDR1 is SGHTA and CDR2 FQGTGA. The length of the CDR3 is 16 residues. CDR3 region: CASSFTGGSPGSPLHF. For the CDR3, the DNA is TGTGCCAGCAGCTTCACAGGGGGGTCCCCGGGTTCACCCCTCCACTTT.

The table lists this clone with a few counts. This chain links TRBV6-6 with TRBJ2-7, with TRBD1 identical over 9 bases. The CDR3 extends over 15 amino acids. V gave up 2 bases and J gave up 3 bases; unmatched junction bases: 5. Germline CDR1 and CDR2: MNHNY and SVGAGI (reference sequence). The DNA of the CDR3 is TGTGCCAGCAGTTACCCGGGACAGGGCAACTACGAGCAGTACTTC. Protein: CASSYPGQGNYEQYF.

The J gene is TRBJ1-4, the V gene TRBV6-5; D ambiguous. The CDR3 runs 14 residues. Germline values: CDR1 MNHEY, CDR2 SVGAGI. The germline V and J ends were trimmed by 8 bases and 5 bases, with 15 bases remaining between them. The CDR3, as DNA: TGTGCCAGCGGGCCCACGACTTTAAATGAAAAACTGTTTTTT. Amino acid sequence: CASGPTTLNEKLFF.

This clone was observed a single time. The chain joins TRBV18 to TRBJ1-1; D is undetermined. The CDR3 is 16 amino acids. V lost 3 bases, J lost 0 bases, and 14 bases lay in between. Germline V CDR1 and CDR2: KGHSH, LQKENI. The CDR3, as DNA: TGTGCCAGCTCACCCAAGTATCTATCCATGAACACTGAAGCTTTCTTT. It yields the protein CASSPKYLSMNTEAFF.

This clone was observed once. Germline is not matched at one junction end, which may reflect a read error. This chain uses TRBV5-1 with TRBJ1-1; 8 bases map to TRBD1. The germline V gene has CDR1 SGHRS and CDR2 YFSETQ. There are 13 residues in the CDR3. CDR3 loop: CASSLDRERKAFF. The CDR3 DNA follows: TGCGCCAGCAGTTTGGACAGGGAACGTAAAGCTTTCTTT.

This chain joins TRBV6-2 or TRBV6-3 and TRBJ1-5, with unresolved D. CDR3 length equals 14 residues. From germline, CDR1 is MNHEY and CDR2 SVGEGT. Trimming took 2 bases from V and 2 from J, leaving 7 bases between them. The CDR3 reads CASSYVGGNQPQHF. In nucleotides, the CDR3 is TGTGCCAGCAGTTACGTGGGCGGCAATCAGCCCCAGCATTTT.

The chain has TRBV7-9 and TRBJ1-6, with D tentatively TRBD1 (6 bases). This CDR3 comprises 18 residues. V was clipped by 5 bases and J by 3 bases, with 20 bases between them. CDR1 SEHNR and CDR2 FQNEAQ come from the germline V gene (reference sequence). The CDR3: CASSGGGRASVYNSPLHF. CDR3 DNA sequence: TGTGCCAGCAGCGGGGGCGGACGGGCGTCAGTCTATAATTCACCCCTCCACTTT.

This chain uses TRBV5-4 with TRBJ2-7, with 9 bases identical to TRBD2. This CDR3 has 15 amino acids. Germline CDR1 SGHNT, CDR2 YYREEE (reference sequence). The V segment lost 2 bases and the J segment 3 bases; nucleotides outside the gene matches: 6. CDR3 coding DNA: TGTGCCAGCAGCTTACAGCGGGGGGTGAACTACGAGCAGTACTTC. This codes for CASSLQRGVNYEQYF. Full variable domain (remainder filled in from reference TRBV5-4 and TRBJ2-7): ETGVTQSPTHLIKTRGQQVTLRCSSQSGHNTVSWYQQALGQGPQFIFQYYREEENGRGNFPPRFSGLQFPNYSSELNVNALELDDSALYLCASSLQRGVNYEQYFGPGTRLTVT.